The clone carrying this T cell receptor (beta chain) occurred many times. Its antigen is not identified. This specimen belongs to a study of early T cells in non-severe SARS-CoV-2 infection. Turning to the study itself: Alpha and beta chains were unpaired, from unsorted whole-blood bulk RNA.

In the library, individual cDNA molecules carried attached unique molecular identifiers. TCRdb reprocessed the 5' RACE reads via MiXCR and lists one record per CDR3 protein. The repertoire holds approximately 71,000 distinct CDR3 sequences, 12% seen once, with more than 1.5% in the top ten. Study conclusions and caveats: Anti-spike CD8 responses were favored in VDJdb matching, and private and CD4 specificities were missed.

The CDR3 totals 16 residues. V lost 4 bases and J lost 3, with 18 bases in between. Germline values: CDR1 SGHAT, CDR2 FQNNGV. The sequenced sample was whole blood. V is TRBV11-2 and J is TRBJ1-1; tentative D call: TRBD1 (6 bases). This TCR derives from an adult who was a healthcare worker with PCR-confirmed SARS-CoV-2 infection or an uninfected control (not recorded which). The CDR3 bases are TGTGCCAGCAGCTCCCTCCAGGGGAAGCGTTACACTGAAGCTTTCTTT. This codes for CASSSLQGKRYTEAFF. The full variable domain, rest sourced from reference TRBV11-2 and TRBJ1-1, is EAGVAQSPRYKIIEKRQSVAFWCNPISGHATLYWYQQILGQGPKLLIQFQNNGVVDDSQLPKDRFSAERLKGVDSTLKIQPAKLEDSAVYLCASSSLQGKRYTEAFFGQGTRLTVV.